These T cell receptor beta chains were read from a single sample in a study of somatic mutations in cytotoxic T cells in rheumatoid arthritis. TCRdb's table, derived via immunoSEQ multiplex PCR, lists solely in-frame clones and lacks some. Of 15,000 to 20,000 clones in the sample, less than 90% were seen once. The source material was CD8+ T cells sorted from blood. The receptors stem from an adult with rheumatoid arthritis. Each CDR3 is given with its conserved first and last residue. The D gene is left open where the match is weak. Not all rows give a size; the values are once, few, many and, for expanded clones, a class.

CDR3aa: CASSFVQGVTDTQYF; CDR3nt: TGTGCCAGCAGTTTCGTTCAGGGGGTCACAGATACGCAGTATTTT; abundance: NA; d_gene: TRBD1; v_gene: TRBV27; j_gene: TRBJ2-3
CDR3aa: CASTPPRNYYGYTF; CDR3nt: TGTGCCAGCACCCCCCCCCGCAATTACTATGGCTACACCTTC; abundance: NA; d_gene: NA; v_gene: TRBV28; j_gene: TRBJ1-2
CDR3aa: CASSPRAGEGTDTQYF; CDR3nt: TGTGCCAGCAGCCCCCGGGCAGGGGAAGGGACAGATACGCAGTATTTT; abundance: NA; d_gene: NA; v_gene: TRBV9; j_gene: TRBJ2-3
CDR3aa: CASSVLAGETPYEQYF; CDR3nt: TGTGCCAGCAGTGTACTAGCGGGGGAAACCCCCTACGAGCAGTACTTC; abundance: once; d_gene: TRBD2; v_gene: TRBV6-1; j_gene: TRBJ2-7
CDR3aa: CASSEVHSREQYF; CDR3nt: TGTGCCAGCAGTGAAGTTCATAGCAGGGAGCAGTACTTC; abundance: NA; d_gene: NA; v_gene: TRBV6-1; j_gene: TRBJ2-7
CDR3aa: CASSDGLAGPQETQYF; CDR3nt: TGCGCCAGCAGCGACGGACTAGCGGGGCCCCAAGAGACCCAGTACTTC; abundance: NA; d_gene: TRBD2; v_gene: TRBV5-1; j_gene: TRBJ2-5
CDR3aa: CASSSRGRGYTF; CDR3nt: TGTGCCAGCAGCTCCCGGGGGAGGGGCTACACCTTC; abundance: once; d_gene: NA; v_gene: TRBV11-2; j_gene: TRBJ1-2
CDR3aa: CSVDEGVRTEAFF; CDR3nt: TGCAGCGTTGATGAGGGTGTAAGAACTGAAGCTTTCTTT; abundance: NA; d_gene: NA; v_gene: TRBV29-1; j_gene: TRBJ1-1
CDR3aa: CASRGVTGELFF; CDR3nt: TGTGCCAGCAGAGGCGTTACCGGGGAGCTGTTTTTT; abundance: NA; d_gene: NA; v_gene: TRBV5-4; j_gene: TRBJ2-2
CDR3aa: CASSSLARSGNTIYF; CDR3nt: TGTGCCAGCAGCTCCCTTGCCCGCTCTGGAAACACCATATATTTT; abundance: NA; d_gene: NA; v_gene: TRBV7-8; j_gene: TRBJ1-3
CDR3aa: CASSVGAAKNIQYF; CDR3nt: TGTGCCAGCAGCGTGGGGGCGGCCAAAAACATTCAGTACTTC; abundance: NA; d_gene: NA; v_gene: TRBV9; j_gene: TRBJ2-4
CDR3aa: CASSGTGGGYGYTF; CDR3nt: TGTGCCAGCAGCGGGACAGGGGGAGGCTATGGCTACACCTTC; abundance: NA; d_gene: TRBD1; v_gene: TRBV2; j_gene: TRBJ1-2
CDR3aa: CSAIRDTDQYF; CDR3nt: TGCAGTGCTATCCGGGACACGGACCAGTATTTT; abundance: NA; d_gene: NA; v_gene: TRBV20-1; j_gene: TRBJ2-3
CDR3aa: CASSIALLNRGRWADTQYF; CDR3nt: TGTGCCAGTAGTATCGCGCTCTTAAACAGGGGGCGCTGGGCAGATACGCAGTATTTT; abundance: NA; d_gene: TRBD1; v_gene: TRBV19; j_gene: TRBJ2-3
CDR3aa: CASSLAETREMGYTF; CDR3nt: TGTGCCAGCAGCTTAGCCGAAACAAGGGAGATGGGCTACACCTTC; abundance: NA; d_gene: NA; v_gene: TRBV7-9; j_gene: TRBJ1-2
CDR3aa: CASGLAFETQYF; CDR3nt: TGTGCTAGTGGTTTGGCCTTTGAGACCCAGTACTTC; abundance: NA; d_gene: NA; v_gene: TRBV12-5; j_gene: TRBJ2-5
CDR3aa: CASSTPQATQGYGYTF; CDR3nt: TGTGCCAGTAGTACCCCTCAGGCCACCCAAGGGTATGGCTACACCTTC; abundance: NA; d_gene: NA; v_gene: TRBV19; j_gene: TRBJ1-2
CDR3aa: CAISPAGGTYEQYF; CDR3nt: TGTGCCATCAGCCCGGCAGGGGGGACCTACGAGCAGTACTTC; abundance: NA; d_gene: NA; v_gene: TRBV10-3; j_gene: TRBJ2-7
CDR3aa: CSVEGLGTSGDYEQYF; CDR3nt: TGCAGCGTTGAAGGACTAGGGACTAGCGGGGACTACGAGCAGTACTTC; abundance: few; d_gene: TRBD2; v_gene: TRBV29-1; j_gene: TRBJ2-7
CDR3aa: CASSYEREGSANVLTF; CDR3nt: TGTGCCAGCAGTTACGAAAGGGAGGGCTCGGCCAACGTCCTGACTTTC; abundance: NA; d_gene: TRBD2; v_gene: TRBV6-5; j_gene: TRBJ2-6
CDR3aa: CASGPGQGRTYEQYF; CDR3nt: TGTGCCAGCGGTCCTGGACAGGGACGAACCTACGAGCAGTACTTC; abundance: NA; d_gene: TRBD1; v_gene: TRBV2; j_gene: TRBJ2-7
CDR3aa: CASSSGQGPLPYEQYF; CDR3nt: TGTGCCAGCAGTTCAGGACAGGGCCCCCTTCCCTACGAGCAGTACTTC; abundance: NA; d_gene: TRBD1; v_gene: TRBV28; j_gene: TRBJ2-7
CDR3aa: CASSVGTGGREQYF; CDR3nt: TGTGCCAGCAGCGTAGGGACAGGGGGGAGGGAGCAGTACTTC; abundance: NA; d_gene: TRBD1; v_gene: TRBV9; j_gene: TRBJ2-7
CDR3aa: CASRRGGSYNEQFF; CDR3nt: TGTGCCAGCAGACGGGGGGGCTCCTACAATGAGCAGTTCTTC; abundance: NA; d_gene: TRBD2; v_gene: TRBV11-1; j_gene: TRBJ2-1
CDR3aa: CASSLRDRSTDTQYF; CDR3nt: TGTGCCAGCAGCTTAAGGGACAGAAGCACAGATACGCAGTATTTT; abundance: NA; d_gene: TRBD1; v_gene: TRBV7-3; j_gene: TRBJ2-3
CDR3aa: CASSTSGANVLTF; CDR3nt: TGCGCCAGCAGCACAAGTGGGGCCAACGTCCTGACTTTC; abundance: few; d_gene: NA; v_gene: TRBV5-1; j_gene: TRBJ2-6
CDR3aa: CASSPQGGGAFEQYF; CDR3nt: TGTGCCAGCAGCCCCCAGGGCGGGGGGGCATTCGAGCAGTACTTC; abundance: NA; d_gene: TRBD2; v_gene: TRBV13; j_gene: TRBJ2-7